The entry that follows covers one T cell receptor beta chain sequence. The sample originates from a study of low-dose radiotherapy and immunotherapy resistance in tumors. At the level of the study: It was 1 Gy per fraction every two weeks that Cohort 2 received, adding up to 13 Gy over 26 weeks.

Time point specified: before trial treatment. Eligibility criteria specified advanced solid malignancies devoid of tumor-infiltrating lymphocytes. Losses at the gene ends were 3 bases for V and 0 bases for J; bases not matched to a gene: 12. Per germline, CDR1 MNHEY and CDR2 SMNVEV (reference sequence). The CDR3 length is 18 residues. TRAV- and TRBV-specific primers primed first-strand cDNA, covering alpha and beta chains. TCRs were put through approximately 20 PCR cycles of amplification with Phusion. A constant-region primer and the V-primer adapter served as the primer pair. A single record per CDR3 protein comes from TCRdb applying MiXCR to the reads. The table records fewer than 90,000 distinct CDR3 sequences, approximately 20% of them present only once.

This receptor was obtained from a male donor with prostate cancer. The chain carries TRBV27 and TRBJ1-1; 8 nucleotides match TRBD1. Sequences were derived from PBMCs, sampled before treatment. In nucleotides, the CDR3 is TGTGCCAGCAGTTTGGGAACCGGGACAGGAACTATGAACACTGAAGCTTTCTTT. Amino acids: CASSLGTGTGTMNTEAFF.